This TCR beta chain was found in a study of T cell responses to AZD1222 COVID-19 vaccine. Overall study findings and caveats: The sample set comprised mostly white British donors with more females, and clonal diversity was possibly underestimated. Two AZD1222 administrations were followed by greater Spike-specific TCR breadth and depth.

As concerns this clone: Its specificity is not known.

Generated by immunoSEQ multiplex PCR, the TCRdb table keeps only in-frame clones and is missing some. Of 130,000 to 150,000 clones in the sample, approximately 90% were seen once. The germline V gene has CDR1 MNHEY and CDR2 SVGAGI. The CDR3 runs to 15 residues. Trimming stripped 4 bases from V and 3 bases from J, with 16 bases between. The source is an adult in good health. The sample here was peripheral blood, taken on day 0 of AZD1222 vaccination. The chain uses TRBV6-5 and TRBJ2-7, with D perhaps being TRBD1 or TRBD2 (5 bases each). Here the CDR3 DNA reads TGTGCCAGCAGTTTTTTTGGGACGAACCGCTACGAGCAGTACTTC. Protein: CASSFFGTNRYEQYF.